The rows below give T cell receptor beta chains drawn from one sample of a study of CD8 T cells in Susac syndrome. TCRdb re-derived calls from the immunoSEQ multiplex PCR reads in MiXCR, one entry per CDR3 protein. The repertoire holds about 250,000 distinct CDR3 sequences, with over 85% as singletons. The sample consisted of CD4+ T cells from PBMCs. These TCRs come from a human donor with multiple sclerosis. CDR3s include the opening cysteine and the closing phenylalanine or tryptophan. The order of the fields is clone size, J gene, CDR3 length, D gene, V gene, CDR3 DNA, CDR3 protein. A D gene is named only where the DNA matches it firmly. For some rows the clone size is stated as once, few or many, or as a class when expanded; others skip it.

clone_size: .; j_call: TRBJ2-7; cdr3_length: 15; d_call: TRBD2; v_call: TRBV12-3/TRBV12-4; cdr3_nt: TGTGCCAGCAGTTCACTAGCGGGGGGAGCCTACGAGCAGTACTTC; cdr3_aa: CASSSLAGGAYEQYF
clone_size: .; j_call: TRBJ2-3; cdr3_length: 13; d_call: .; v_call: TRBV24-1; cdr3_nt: TGTGCCACCAGCCGGGACAGCACAGATACGCAGTATTTT; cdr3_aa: CATSRDSTDTQYF
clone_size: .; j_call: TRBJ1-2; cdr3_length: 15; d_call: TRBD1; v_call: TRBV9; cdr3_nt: TGTGCCAGCAGCGTAGGCCGGACAGGGGGCAATGGCTACACCTTC; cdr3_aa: CASSVGRTGGNGYTF
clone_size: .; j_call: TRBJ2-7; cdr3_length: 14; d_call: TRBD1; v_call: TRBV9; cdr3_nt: TGTGCCAGCAGCTCCGGGACAGGGCCCTACGAGCAGTACTTC; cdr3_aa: CASSSGTGPYEQYF
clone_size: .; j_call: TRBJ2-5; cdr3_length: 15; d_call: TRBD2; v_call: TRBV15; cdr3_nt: TGTGCCACCAGCAGAGAACTAGCGGGGCAAGAGACCCAGTACTTC; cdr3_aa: CATSRELAGQETQYF
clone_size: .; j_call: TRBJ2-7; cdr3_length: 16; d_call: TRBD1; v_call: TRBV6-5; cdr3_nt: TGTGCCAGCAGTTCGAGGACAGGGGGCCCCATCTACGAGCAGTACTTC; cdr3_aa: CASSSRTGGPIYEQYF
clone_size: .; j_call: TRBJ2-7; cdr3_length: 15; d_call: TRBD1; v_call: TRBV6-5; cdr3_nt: TGTGCCAGCAGACCGGGACAGACTTTCTCCTACGAGCAGTACTTC; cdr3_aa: CASRPGQTFSYEQYF
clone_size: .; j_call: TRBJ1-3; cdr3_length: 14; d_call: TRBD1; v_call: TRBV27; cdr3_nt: TGTGCCAGCAGCCTACAGGGGAATGGAAACACCATATATTTT; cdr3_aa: CASSLQGNGNTIYF
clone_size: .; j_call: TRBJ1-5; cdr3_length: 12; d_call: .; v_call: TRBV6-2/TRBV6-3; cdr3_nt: TGTGCCAGCAGAGAAAGGAATCAGCCCCAGCATTTT; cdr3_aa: CASRERNQPQHF
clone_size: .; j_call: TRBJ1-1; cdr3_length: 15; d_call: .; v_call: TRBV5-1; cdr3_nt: TGCGCCAGCAGCTCCGGGGGACACCTGAACACTGAAGCTTTCTTT; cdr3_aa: CASSSGGHLNTEAFF
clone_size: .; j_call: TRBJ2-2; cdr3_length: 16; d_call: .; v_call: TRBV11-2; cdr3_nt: TGTGCCAGCAGCGCCAACCCGCTAGCGTCCACCGGGGAGCTGTTTTTT; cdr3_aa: CASSANPLASTGELFF
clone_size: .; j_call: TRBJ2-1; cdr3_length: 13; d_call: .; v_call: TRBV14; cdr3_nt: TGTGCCAGCAGCCAAGTTTTGCGCAATGAGCAGTTCTTC; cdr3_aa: CASSQVLRNEQFF
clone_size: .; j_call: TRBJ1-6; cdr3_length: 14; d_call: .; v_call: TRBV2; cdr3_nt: TGTGCCAGTATGGGGGGGACATTCGTTTCACCCCTCCACTTT; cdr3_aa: CASMGGTFVSPLHF
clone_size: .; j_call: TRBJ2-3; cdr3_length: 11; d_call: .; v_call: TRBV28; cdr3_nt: TGTGCCACCCTTGGAACAGATACGCAGTATTTT; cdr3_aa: CATLGTDTQYF
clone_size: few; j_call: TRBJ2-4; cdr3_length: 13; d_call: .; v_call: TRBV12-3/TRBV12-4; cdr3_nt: TGTGCCAGCAGTTTAGGGCAGTTGAACATTCAGTACTTC; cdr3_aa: CASSLGQLNIQYF
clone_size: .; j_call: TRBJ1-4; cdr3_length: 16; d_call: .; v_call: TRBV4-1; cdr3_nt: TGCGCCAGCAGCCAATTCCGGGGGGGAGGTAATGAAAAACTGTTTTTT; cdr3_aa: CASSQFRGGGNEKLFF
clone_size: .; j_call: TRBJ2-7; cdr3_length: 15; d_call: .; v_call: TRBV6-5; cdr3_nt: TGTGCCAGCAGTTACCGTGGTCGGGGAAACTACGAGCAGTACTTC; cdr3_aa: CASSYRGRGNYEQYF
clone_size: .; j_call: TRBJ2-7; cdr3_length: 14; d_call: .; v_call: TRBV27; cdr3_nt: TGTGCCAGCAGTTTGAGGGGCCACTCCTACGAGCAGTACTTC; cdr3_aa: CASSLRGHSYEQYF
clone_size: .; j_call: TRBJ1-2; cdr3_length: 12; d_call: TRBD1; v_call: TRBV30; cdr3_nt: TGTGCCTGGAGTCTGACAGGGGAAGGCTACACCTTC; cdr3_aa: CAWSLTGEGYTF
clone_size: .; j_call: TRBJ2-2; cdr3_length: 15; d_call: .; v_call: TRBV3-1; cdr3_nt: TGTGCCAGCAGCCAATACGGGGGCCACACCGGGGAGCTGTTTTTT; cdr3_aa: CASSQYGGHTGELFF
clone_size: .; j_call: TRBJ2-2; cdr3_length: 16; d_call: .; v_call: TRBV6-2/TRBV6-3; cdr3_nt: TGTGCCAGCAGCCCCCGGGGGCAGGTGCACACCGGGGAGCTGTTTTTT; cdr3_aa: CASSPRGQVHTGELFF
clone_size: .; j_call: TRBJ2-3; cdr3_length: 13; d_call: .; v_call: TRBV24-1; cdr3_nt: TGTGCCACCAGGGTTCCTGGCACAGATACGCAGTATTTT; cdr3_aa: CATRVPGTDTQYF
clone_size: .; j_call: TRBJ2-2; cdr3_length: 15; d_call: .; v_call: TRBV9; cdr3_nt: TGTGCCAGCAGCGCGGGACAAGGACACGACGGGGAGCTGTTTTTT; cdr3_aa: CASSAGQGHDGELFF
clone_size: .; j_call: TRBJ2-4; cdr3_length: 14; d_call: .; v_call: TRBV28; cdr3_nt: TGTGCCAGCAGTGCGCCCTCGGCCAAAAACATTCAGTACTTC; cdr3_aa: CASSAPSAKNIQYF
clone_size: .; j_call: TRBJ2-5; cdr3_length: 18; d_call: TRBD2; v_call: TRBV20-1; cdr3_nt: TGCAGTGCGTATCGACTAGCGGGGGGGCCGAATCTACAAGAGACCCAGTACTTC; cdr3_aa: CSAYRLAGGPNLQETQYF
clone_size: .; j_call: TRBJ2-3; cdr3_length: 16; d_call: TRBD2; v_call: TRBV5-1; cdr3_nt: TGCGCCAGCAGCTTAAGACTAGCGGGGACCACAGATACGCAGTATTTT; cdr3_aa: CASSLRLAGTTDTQYF
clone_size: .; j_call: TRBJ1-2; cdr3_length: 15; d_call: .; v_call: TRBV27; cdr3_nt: TGTGCCAGCAGTCCCTTTGGTAGGGGCAGCTATGGCTACACCTTC; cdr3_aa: CASSPFGRGSYGYTF
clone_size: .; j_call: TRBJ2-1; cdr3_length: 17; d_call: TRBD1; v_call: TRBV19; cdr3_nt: TGTGCCAGTAGTATAGGCGGGACAGGAAAGTTAGTCCATGAGCAGTTCTTC; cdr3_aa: CASSIGGTGKLVHEQFF
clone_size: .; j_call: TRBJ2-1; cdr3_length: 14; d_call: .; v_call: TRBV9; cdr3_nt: TGTGCCAGCAGCGTAGTAAGGCAGGGGAATGAGCAGTTCTTC; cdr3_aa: CASSVVRQGNEQFF
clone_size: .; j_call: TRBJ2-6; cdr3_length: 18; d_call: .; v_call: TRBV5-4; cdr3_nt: TGTGCCAGCAGCCTGGCGTCGGTCAGCTTCTCTGGGGCCAACGTCCTGACTTTC; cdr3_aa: CASSLASVSFSGANVLTF
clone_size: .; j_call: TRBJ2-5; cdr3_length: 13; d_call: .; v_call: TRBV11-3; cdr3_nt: TGTGCCAGCAGCAATCAGGGGGGAGAGACCCAGTACTTC; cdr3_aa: CASSNQGGETQYF
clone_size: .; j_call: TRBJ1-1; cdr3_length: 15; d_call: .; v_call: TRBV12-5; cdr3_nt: TGTGCTAGTGGTCCCCCGGGACGGTCGAACACTGAAGCTTTCTTT; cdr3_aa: CASGPPGRSNTEAFF
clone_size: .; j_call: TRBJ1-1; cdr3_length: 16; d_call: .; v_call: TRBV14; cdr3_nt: TGTGCCAGCAGCCAAGAGTATTCGAGGTTCCATAGTGAAGCTTTCTTT; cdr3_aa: CASSQEYSRFHSEAFF
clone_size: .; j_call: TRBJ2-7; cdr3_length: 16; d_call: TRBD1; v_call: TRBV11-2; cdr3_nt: TGTGCCAGCACCTCCGGTTTTGGACAGGCCTCTCGGGAGCAGTACTTC; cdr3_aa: CASTSGFGQASREQYF
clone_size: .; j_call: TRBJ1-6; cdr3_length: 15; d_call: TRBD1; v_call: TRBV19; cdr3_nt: TGTGCCAGTGGAATCACAGGGGGCGCACAATCACCCCTCCACTTT; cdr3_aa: CASGITGGAQSPLHF
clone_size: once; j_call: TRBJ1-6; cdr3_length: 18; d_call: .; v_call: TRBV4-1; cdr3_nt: TGCGCCAGCAGCCAAGATCCTCCCGAGAGCTCCTATAATTCACCCCTCCACTTT; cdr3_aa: CASSQDPPESSYNSPLHF
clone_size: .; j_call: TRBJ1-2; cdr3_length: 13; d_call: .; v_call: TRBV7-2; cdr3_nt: TGTGCCAGCAGCTACGCAGGGCAAAGCGGCTACACCTTC; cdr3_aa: CASSYAGQSGYTF
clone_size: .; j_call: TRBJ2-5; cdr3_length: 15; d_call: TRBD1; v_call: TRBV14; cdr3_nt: TGTGCCAGCAGCCAGGCGACAGGGGCGCGAGAGACCCAGTACTTC; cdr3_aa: CASSQATGARETQYF
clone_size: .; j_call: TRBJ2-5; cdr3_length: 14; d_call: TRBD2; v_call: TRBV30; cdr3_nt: TGTGCCTGGGGTGTAGCGGGAGTAGGAGAGACCCAGTACTTC; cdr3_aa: CAWGVAGVGETQYF
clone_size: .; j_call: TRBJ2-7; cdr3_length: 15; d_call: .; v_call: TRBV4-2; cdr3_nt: TGTGCCAGCAGCCAAGCCCCCCTCGATTCCTACGAGCAGTACTTC; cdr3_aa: CASSQAPLDSYEQYF
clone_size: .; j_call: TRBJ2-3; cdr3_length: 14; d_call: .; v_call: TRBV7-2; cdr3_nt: TGTGCCAGCAGCCCCCTGCGGGGAGGAGATACGCAGTATTTT; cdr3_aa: CASSPLRGGDTQYF
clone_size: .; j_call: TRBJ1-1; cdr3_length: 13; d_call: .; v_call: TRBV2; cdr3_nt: TGTGCCAGCAGCCAGACAGAAAGCACTGAAGCTTTCTTT; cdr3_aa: CASSQTESTEAFF
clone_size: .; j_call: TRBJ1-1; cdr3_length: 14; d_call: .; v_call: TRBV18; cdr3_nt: TGTGCCAGCTCACCAGGCAGGGTGGCCACTGAAGCTTTCTTT; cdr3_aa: CASSPGRVATEAFF
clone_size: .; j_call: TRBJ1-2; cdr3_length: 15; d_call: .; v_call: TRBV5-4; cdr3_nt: TGTGCCAGCAGCTGGGGAAGGGCAGCTAACTATGGCTACACCTTC; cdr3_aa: CASSWGRAANYGYTF
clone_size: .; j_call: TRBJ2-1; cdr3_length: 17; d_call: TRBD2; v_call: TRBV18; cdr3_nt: TGTGCCAGCTCACCAGCATCACTAGCGGGGGTTGGCAATGAGCAGTTCTTC; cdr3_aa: CASSPASLAGVGNEQFF
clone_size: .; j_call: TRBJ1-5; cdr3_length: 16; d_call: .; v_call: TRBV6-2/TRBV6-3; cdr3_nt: TGTGCCAGCAGCAAGCGCCCAGAGCCCTTCAATCAGCCCCAGCATTTT; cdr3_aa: CASSKRPEPFNQPQHF
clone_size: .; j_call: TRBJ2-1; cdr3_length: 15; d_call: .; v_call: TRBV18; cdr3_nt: TGTGCCAGCTCCCCTCGCGCAGGGAACGACAATGAGCAGTTCTTC; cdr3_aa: CASSPRAGNDNEQFF
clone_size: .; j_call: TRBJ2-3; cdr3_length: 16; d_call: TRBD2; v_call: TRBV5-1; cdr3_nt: TGCGCCAGCGCCCCCGGGATGGGGGGGATTTCAGATACGCAGTATTTT; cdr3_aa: CASAPGMGGISDTQYF